This T cell receptor beta chain comes out of a study of cytomegalovirus exposure and HLA in healthy donors. Turning to the study itself: The 110 or so validation repertoires used the same platform as the 666 first-cohort repertoires, a later analysis reported.

General study findings and limits: The majority of TCR sequences were rare, yet some public TCRs appeared in many donors.

A word on this clone: Its antigen is still unknown.

V gave up 4 bases and J gave up 7 bases, with 14 bases separating them. The CDR3 runs to 13 residues. Germline V CDR1 and CDR2: SGHRS, YFSETQ. Profiled with immunoSEQ multiplex PCR; TCRdb holds only in-frame clones, not every one. In the table there are 150,000 to 200,000 clones, around 96% of which are singletons. V gene TRBV5-1 combines with J gene TRBJ1-2, with D possibly being TRBD1 (5 bases). Material for sequencing was PBMCs. The TCR originated in a woman aged 18-29 years in good health and CMV-seronegative. CDR3 residues: CASSRGGGGGYTF. As DNA, the CDR3 is TGCGCCAGCAGCCGTGGCGGGGGAGGTGGCTACACCTTC.